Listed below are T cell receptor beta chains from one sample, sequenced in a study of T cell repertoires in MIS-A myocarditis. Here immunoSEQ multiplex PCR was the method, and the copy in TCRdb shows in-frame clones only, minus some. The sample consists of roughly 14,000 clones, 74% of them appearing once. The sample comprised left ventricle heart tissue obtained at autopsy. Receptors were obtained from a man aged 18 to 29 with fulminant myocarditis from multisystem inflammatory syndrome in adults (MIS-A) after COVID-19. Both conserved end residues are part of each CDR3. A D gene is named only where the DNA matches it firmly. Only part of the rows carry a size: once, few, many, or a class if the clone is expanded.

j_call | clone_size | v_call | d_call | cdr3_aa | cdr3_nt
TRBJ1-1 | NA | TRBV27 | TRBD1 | CASSPGGTNTEAFF | TGTGCCAGCAGCCCAGGGGGGACGAACACTGAAGCTTTCTTT
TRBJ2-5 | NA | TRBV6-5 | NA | CASSPPGRTQYF | TGTGCCAGCAGTCCGCCGGGGCGGACCCAGTACTTC
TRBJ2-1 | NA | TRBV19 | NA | CASSLYNEQFF | TGTGCCAGTAGTTTATACAATGAGCAGTTCTTC
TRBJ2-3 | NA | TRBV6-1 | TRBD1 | CASSEGTGGADTQYF | TGTGCCAGCAGTGAAGGGACAGGGGGCGCAGATACGCAGTATTTT
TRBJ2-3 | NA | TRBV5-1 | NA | CASSLGEVTDTQYF | TGCGCCAGCAGCTTGGGGGAGGTCACAGATACGCAGTATTTT
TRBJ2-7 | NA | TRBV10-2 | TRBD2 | CASTPNSGGQVFDYEQYF | TGCGCCAGCACTCCTAACAGCGGGGGGCAAGTATTCGACTACGAGCAGTACTTC
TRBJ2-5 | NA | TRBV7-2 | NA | CASSLVGLQETQYF | TGTGCCAGCAGCTTAGTAGGGCTACAAGAGACCCAGTACTTC
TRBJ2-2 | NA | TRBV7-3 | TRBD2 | CASSKRSGSGNTGELFF | TGTGCCAGCAGCAAACGAAGCGGGAGCGGGAACACCGGGGAGCTGTTTTTT
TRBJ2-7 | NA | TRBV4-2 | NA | CASSSRDGAPYEQYF | TGTGCCAGCAGCTCCCGGGACGGCGCTCCCTACGAGCAGTACTTC
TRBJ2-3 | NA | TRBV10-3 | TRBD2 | CAISDSGLAGGAPWTQYF | TGTGCCATCAGTGACTCGGGACTAGCGGGGGGGGCCCCGTGGACGCAGTATTTT
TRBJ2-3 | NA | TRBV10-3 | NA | CAISESKTSFLTDTQYF | TGTGCCATCAGTGAGTCGAAGACCAGTTTCCTCACAGATACGCAGTATTTT
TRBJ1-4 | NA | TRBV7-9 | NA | CASSPGQYATNEKLFF | TGTGCCAGCAGCCCCGGACAGTATGCAACTAATGAAAAACTGTTTTTT
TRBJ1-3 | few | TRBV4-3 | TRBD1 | CASSPGTGALSGNTIYF | TGCGCCAGCAGCCCAGGGACAGGCGCCTTGTCTGGAAACACCATATATTTT
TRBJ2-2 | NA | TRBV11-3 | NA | CASSWTTSTGELFF | TGTGCCAGCAGCTGGACCACGTCCACCGGGGAGCTGTTTTTT
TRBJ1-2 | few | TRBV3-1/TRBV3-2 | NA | CASSQMGNGYTF | TGTGCCAGCAGCCAAATGGGGAATGGCTACACCTTC
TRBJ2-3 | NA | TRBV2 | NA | CASSDGVRLSTDTQYF | TGTGCCAGCAGTGACGGGGTACGGCTTAGCACAGATACGCAGTATTTT
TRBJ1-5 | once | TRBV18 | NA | CASSPQSNQPQHF | TGTGCCAGCTCACCTCAATCGAATCAGCCCCAGCATTTT
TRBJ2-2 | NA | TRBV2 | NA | CASSAGIGAGELFF | TGTGCCAGCAGTGCTGGGATTGGGGCCGGGGAGCTGTTTTTT
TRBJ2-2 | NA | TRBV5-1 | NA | CASSRGAGTGELFF | TGCGCCAGCAGCCGGGGGGCAGGGACCGGGGAGCTGTTTTTT